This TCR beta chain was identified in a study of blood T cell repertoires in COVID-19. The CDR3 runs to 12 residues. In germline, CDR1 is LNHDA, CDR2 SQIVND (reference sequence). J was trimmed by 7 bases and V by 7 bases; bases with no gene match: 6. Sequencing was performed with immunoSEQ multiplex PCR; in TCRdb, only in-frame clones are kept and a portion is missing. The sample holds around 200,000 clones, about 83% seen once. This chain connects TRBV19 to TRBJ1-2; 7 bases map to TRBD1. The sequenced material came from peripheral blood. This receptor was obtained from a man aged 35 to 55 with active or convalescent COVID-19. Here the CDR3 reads CASKPTGPGYTF. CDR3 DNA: TGTGCCAGTAAACCGACAGGGCCTGGCTACACCTTC.